These 23 T cell receptor beta chains came from one sample sequenced in a study of early T cells in non-severe SARS-CoV-2 infection. TCRdb re-called the 5' RACE reads with MiXCR, one entry per CDR3 protein. This table has some 52,000 distinct CDR3 sequences, around 8% appearing once. Sequencing was performed on whole blood. The receptors shown here come from an adult who was a healthcare worker with PCR-confirmed SARS-CoV-2 infection or an uninfected control (not recorded which).

This clonotype was seen at least ten times. V usage is TRBV6-1 and J usage is TRBJ1-2; D gene uncertain. The germline V gene encodes CDR1 MNHNS and CDR2 SASEGT. V shed 0 bases and J shed 4 bases, with 9 bases lying between them. This CDR3 comprises 14 residues. CDR3: CASSEAQDGYGYTF. In DNA, the CDR3 is TGTGCCAGCAGTGAAGCGCAGGACGGCTATGGCTACACCTTC.

The chain joins TRBV19 to TRBJ2-6, with a tentative D call TRBD1 (5 bases). This CDR3 region has 15 residues. Germline V CDR1 and CDR2: LNHDA, SQIVND (reference sequence). V shed 4 bases and J shed 2 bases, with 9 bases lying between them. The CDR3 DNA is TGTGCCAGTAGTACGACAGTGACTGGGGCCAACGTCCTGACTTTC. As protein: CASSTTVTGANVLTF.

The J gene is TRBJ2-3, the V gene TRBV6-6; TRBD1 matches 7 bases. CDR3 length: 17 amino acids. CDR1 MNHNY and CDR2 SVGAGI come from the germline V gene (reference sequence). Losses at the gene ends were 0 bases for V and 0 bases for J; bases not matched to a gene: 6. Written as DNA, the CDR3 is TGTGCCAGCAGTTACTCTCGGACAGGCCCTAGCACAGATACGCAGTATTTT. Protein sequence: CASSYSRTGPSTDTQYF.

This clonotype came up a few times. This chain connects TRBV11-3 to TRBJ2-1, with D perhaps TRBD1 (7 bases). CDR1 SGHNT and CDR2 YENEEA come from the germline V gene. The CDR3 totals 17 residues. Deletions cut 5 bases from V and 0 bases from J, with 17 bases between. The chain's CDR3 is CASSARGGGPSYNEQFF. CDR3 DNA: TGTGCCAGCAGCGCCCGAGGAGGGGGCCCCTCCTACAATGAGCAGTTCTTC.

There are a few counts of this clonotype. V is TRBV18 and J is TRBJ1-5; the D is unclear. Germline CDR1 and CDR2: KGHSH and LQKENI. The CDR3 length is 15 residues. Trimming left V 8 bases short and J 7 bases short, with 21 bases between. CDR3 loop: CASPEVTIPIQPQHF. CDR3 bases: TGTGCCAGCCCAGAGGTAACAATCCCCATCCAGCCCCAGCATTTT. The full variable domain, in which reference TRBV18 and TRBJ1-5 provide the parts outside the CDR3, is NAGVMQNPRHLVRRRGQEARLRCSPMKGHSHVYWYRQLPEEGLKFMVYLQKENIIDESGMPKERFSAEFPKEGPSILRIQQVVRGDSAAYFCASPEVTIPIQPQHFGDGTRLSIL.

This clonotype showed up just a few times. The chain joins TRBV10-3 to TRBJ1-5, with 7 bases fitting TRBD1. The V segment lost 10 bases and the J segment 3 bases; nucleotides outside the gene matches: 6. The CDR3 is 13 amino acids. Germline CDR1 is ENHRY and CDR2 is SYGVKD. This chain's CDR3 is CATTGQLNQPQHF. The CDR3 DNA reads TGTGCCACCACGGGACAGCTCAATCAGCCCCAGCATTTT.

The rearrangement joins TRBV6-1 to TRBJ2-5; no clear D gene. The length of the CDR3 is 12 residues. CDR1 is MNHNS and CDR2 is SASEGT in the germline V gene. Trimming removed 8 bases from V and 5 bases from J, with 12 bases in between. The CDR3 region is CASQPTLETQYF. The CDR3 bases are TGTGCCAGCCAACCTACTTTGGAGACCCAGTACTTC.

This clonotype was seen ten or more times. This chain uses TRBV4-1 with TRBJ1-2, with 9 bases aligning to TRBD1. The CDR3 extends over 19 amino acids. In germline, CDR1 is MGHRA, CDR2 YSYEKL. V trimming: 0 bases; J trimming: 7 bases; junction bases outside the gene matches: 18. The DNA of the CDR3 is TGCGCCAGCAGCCAAGATTGGGTATTAGCCGGGACAGGGTACGGTGGCTACACCTTC. This encodes CASSQDWVLAGTGYGGYTF.

This clonotype was recorded at least ten times. The chain links TRBV12-3 or TRBV12-4 to TRBJ1-5; tentatively, D is TRBD1 (5 bases). The germline V and J ends were trimmed by 11 bases and 0 bases, with 17 bases remaining between them. CDR3 length: 15 residues. CDR3 nucleotide sequence: TGTGCCTTCCCCTTCAGGGACTATAGCAATCAGCCCCAGCATTTT. The encoded protein is CAFPFRDYSNQPQHF.

The chain joins TRBV6-5 to TRBJ2-5; no reliable D call. The V gene lost 0 bases and the J gene lost 2 bases, with 10 bases spanning the gap. CDR3 length: 15 amino acids. From germline, CDR1 is MNHEY and CDR2 SVGAGI. The CDR3 is CASSYSVYPQETQYF. The CDR3, as DNA: TGTGCCAGCAGTTACTCGGTATACCCACAAGAGACCCAGTACTTC.

The table lists this clonotype with a few counts. V is TRBV28 and J is TRBJ2-5, with unresolved D. V shed 2 bases and J shed 4 bases, with 8 bases lying between them. The CDR3 has 13 residues. Germline V gives CDR1 MDHEN, CDR2 SYDVKM. The CDR3 DNA sequence: TGTGCCAGCAGTTTACAGGCGGTAGAGACCCAGTACTTC. Translated, it gives CASSLQAVETQYF.

This rearrangement joins TRBV19 to TRBJ2-1, with 7 bases fitting TRBD1. Germline CDR1 LNHDA, CDR2 SQIVND (reference sequence). The CDR3 spans 16 residues. V was clipped by 4 bases and J by 3 bases; unmatched bases: 9. Written as DNA, the CDR3 is TGTGCCAGTAGTACCCCCAGAGGGGGCTACTACAATGAGCAGTTCTTC. Its translation is CASSTPRGGYYNEQFF.

There are many counts of this clonotype. This chain uses TRBV9 with TRBJ2-1, with D perhaps matching TRBD1 (6 bases). The CDR3 extends over 17 amino acids. CDR1 is SGDLS and CDR2 is YYNGEE in the germline V gene. V was pared by 4 bases and J by 5 bases, with 22 bases between. The CDR3: CASSPTTPGTTDNEQFF. For the CDR3, the DNA is TGTGCCAGCAGCCCTACTACCCCCGGGACAACCGACAATGAGCAGTTCTTC.

This clonotype was recorded at least ten times. The chain is built from TRBV20-1 and TRBJ2-5; 10 positions agree with TRBD2. V trimming: 2 bases; J trimming: 1 base; junction bases outside the gene matches: 7. This CDR3 comprises 16 residues. CDR1 and CDR2 (germline): DFQATT, SNEGSKA (reference sequence). CDR3: CSARLAGAKIQETQYF. CDR3 in DNA: TGCAGTGCTAGACTAGCGGGGGCAAAAATCCAAGAGACCCAGTACTTC.

There are a few counts of this clonotype. This sequence joins TRBV14 and TRBJ1-2, with D possibly being TRBD1 (6 bases). The V gene lost 4 bases and the J gene lost 1 base, with 16 bases spanning the gap. CDR3 size: 16 residues. Germline V gene data show CDR1 as SGHDN and CDR2 as FVKESK. The CDR3 reads CASSRDIAGDNYGYTF. For the CDR3, the DNA is TGTGCCAGCAGCCGGGACATCGCAGGGGATAACTATGGCTACACCTTC.

This chain links TRBV5-1 with TRBJ2-7, with D possibly being TRBD1 (7 bases). Per germline, CDR1 SGHRS and CDR2 YFSETQ. The CDR3 length is 14 residues. Deletions cut 2 bases from V and 9 bases from J, with 18 bases between. CDR3 amino acids: CASSFGGDSIRQYF. CDR3 nucleotides: TGCGCCAGCAGCTTTGGAGGGGACAGCATAAGGCAGTACTTC.

The rearrangement joins TRBV6-5 to TRBJ1-1; D uncertain. The germline gives CDR1 MNHEY, CDR2 SVGAGI. Trimming cost V 2 bases and J 0 bases, with 4 bases left between them. The CDR3 contains 13 residues. The CDR3 nucleotides are TGTGCCAGCAGTTACGGTATGAACACTGAAGCTTTCTTT. This sequence encodes CASSYGMNTEAFF.

With regard to this clonotype: One end of the junction does not line up with germline, which may come from a read error. V gene TRBV7-2 combines with J gene TRBJ2-7, with 8 bases fitting TRBD2. There are 15 residues in the CDR3. Germline CDR1 is SGHTA and CDR2 is FQGNSA. The CDR3 sequence: CASSWEPSGPYEQYF. The CDR3 nucleotides read TGCGCCAGCAGCTGGGAGCCTAGCGGGCCCTACGAGCAGTACTTC.

The table lists this clonotype with a few counts. CDR3 sequence (DNA): TGTGCCAGCAGCACGCGGACAGGGAGGAACAATCAGCCCCAGCATTTT. Protein sequence: CASSTRTGRNNQPQHF. The V gene is TRBV5-6, the J gene TRBJ1-5, with 8 bases that match TRBD1. The germline gives CDR1 SGHDT, CDR2 YYEEEE. V lost 4 bases and J lost 3; bases outside the gene matches: 9. This CDR3 has 16 amino acids.

This clonotype was counted a few times. The J gene is TRBJ2-1, the V gene TRBV7-2, with 7 bases that match TRBD1. CDR3 length: 13 residues. Germline-derived CDR1 and CDR2 are SGHTA and FQGNSA. Germline trimming cut 5 bases from V and 2 bases from J; bases unmatched to any gene: 0. CDR3: CASSGTAYNEQFF. The CDR3 DNA sequence: TGTGCCAGCAGCGGGACAGCCTACAATGAGCAGTTCTTC. Full variable domain (missing parts from reference TRBV7-2 and TRBJ2-1): GAGVSQSPSNKVTEKGKDVELRCDPISGHTALYWYRQSLGQGLEFLIYFQGNSAPDKSGLPSDRFSAERTGGSVSTLTIQRTQQEDSAVYLCASSGTAYNEQFFGPGTRLTVL.

The genes are TRBV18 and TRBJ2-2; no reliable D call. The V gene's germline CDR1 is KGHSH and CDR2 LQKENI. The V gene lost 3 bases and the J gene lost 1 base, with 6 bases spanning the gap. The CDR3 has 14 residues. The DNA for the CDR3 is TGTGCCAGCTCACCGTACGGGAACACCGGGGAGCTGTTTTTT. Protein product: CASSPYGNTGELFF. Together with reference TRBV18 and TRBJ2-2, the CDR3 gives the full variable domain: NAGVMQNPRHLVRRRGQEARLRCSPMKGHSHVYWYRQLPEEGLKFMVYLQKENIIDESGMPKERFSAEFPKEGPSILRIQQVVRGDSAAYFCASSPYGNTGELFFGEGSRLTVL.

This clonotype appeared many times. The chain links TRBV6-6 to TRBJ1-3, with D unclear. Deletions cut 3 bases from V and 8 bases from J, with 5 bases between. Germline CDR1 reads MNHNY; CDR2 reads SVGAGI (reference sequence). This CDR3 comprises 11 residues. The CDR3 is CASSYLDTIYF. CDR3 DNA: TGTGCCAGCAGTTATTTAGACACCATATATTTT.

The V call is TRBV29-1, the J call TRBJ1-1; D is unresolved. V was shortened by 5 bases and J by 1 base, with 11 bases between the two germline ends. CDR1 is SQVTM and CDR2 is ANQGSEA in the germline V gene. The CDR3 loop spans 13 amino acids. CDR3 coding DNA: TGCAGCGTTAGCTTCAGGCGGAACACTGAAGCTTTCTTT. It specifies CSVSFRRNTEAFF.